This note documents a single TCR beta chain sequence. The antigen is not known. The identical CDR3 is also encoded by other nucleotide sequences in the sample. Time point described: after neoadjuvant nivolumab, at surgical resection. This entry is derived from a study of neoadjuvant anti-PD-1 for oral cavity cancer. General study results and limits: Post-nivolumab, blood T cell clonality was significantly elevated in non-responders.

Sequenced by immunoSEQ multiplex PCR; TCRdb stores in-frame clones only, minus some. The data show 25,000 to 40,000 clones, roughly 79% seen once. The receptor comes from a person between 40 and 85 years old with oral cavity squamous cell carcinoma. Here the sequenced sample was PBMCs, taken after nivolumab (anti-PD-1) treatment.

The DNA of the CDR3 is TGCGCCAGCAGCTTGGAAGGGACAGTGGGCTACGAGCAGTACTTC. Its protein is CASSLEGTVGYEQYF. This sequence joins TRBV5-1 and TRBJ2-7, with TRBD1 identical over 7 bases. The CDR3 has 15 amino acids. Germline V gene sequence: CDR1 SGHRS, CDR2 YFSETQ. Germline trimming cut 0 bases from V and 3 bases from J; bases unmatched to any gene: 6.